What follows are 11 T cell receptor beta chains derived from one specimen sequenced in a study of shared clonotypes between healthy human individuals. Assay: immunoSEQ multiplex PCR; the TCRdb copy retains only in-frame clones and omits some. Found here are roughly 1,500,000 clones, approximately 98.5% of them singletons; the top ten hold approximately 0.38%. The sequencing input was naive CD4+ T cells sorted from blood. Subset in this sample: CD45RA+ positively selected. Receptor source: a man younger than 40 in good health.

Written as DNA, the CDR3 is TGTGCCAGCAGCCGACCTCAAAGCGTGAGCTACGAGCAGTACTTC. It translates to CASSRPQSVSYEQYF. This chain connects TRBV28 to TRBJ2-7; D gene uncertain. Germline CDR1 and CDR2: MDHEN and SYDVKM. This CDR3 contains 15 residues. V was pared by 6 bases and J by 3 bases, with 18 bases between.

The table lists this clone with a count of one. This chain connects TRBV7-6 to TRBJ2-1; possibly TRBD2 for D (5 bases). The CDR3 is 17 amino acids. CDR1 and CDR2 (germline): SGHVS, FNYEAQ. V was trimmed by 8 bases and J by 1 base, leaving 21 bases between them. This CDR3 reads CASGIRSGGRSYNEQFF. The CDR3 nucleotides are TGTGCCAGCGGAATAAGGTCGGGCGGGCGGTCCTACAATGAGCAGTTCTTC.

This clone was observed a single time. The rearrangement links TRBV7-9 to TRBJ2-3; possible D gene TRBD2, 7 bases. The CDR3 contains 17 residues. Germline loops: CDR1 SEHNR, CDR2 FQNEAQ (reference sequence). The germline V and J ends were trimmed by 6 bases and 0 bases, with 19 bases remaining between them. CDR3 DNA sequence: TGTGCCAGCAGAGGGGGGGACACATCATTTAGCACAGATACGCAGTATTTT. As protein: CASRGGDTSFSTDTQYF.

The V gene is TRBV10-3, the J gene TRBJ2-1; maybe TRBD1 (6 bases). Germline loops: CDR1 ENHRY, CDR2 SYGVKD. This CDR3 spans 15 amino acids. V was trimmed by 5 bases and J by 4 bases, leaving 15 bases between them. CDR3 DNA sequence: TGTGCCATCAGTCCCGGACAGAAACCGTACAATGAGCAGTTCTTC. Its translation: CAISPGQKPYNEQFF.

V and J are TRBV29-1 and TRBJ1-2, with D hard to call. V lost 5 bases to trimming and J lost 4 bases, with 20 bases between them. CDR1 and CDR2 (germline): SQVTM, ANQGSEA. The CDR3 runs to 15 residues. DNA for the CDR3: TGCAGCGTTCCAACCCCCGGGCCCGCGGGCTATGGCTACACCTTC. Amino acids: CSVPTPGPAGYGYTF.

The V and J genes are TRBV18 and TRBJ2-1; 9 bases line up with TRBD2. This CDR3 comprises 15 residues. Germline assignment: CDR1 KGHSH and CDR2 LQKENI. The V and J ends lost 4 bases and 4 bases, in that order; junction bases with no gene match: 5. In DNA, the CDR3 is TGTGCCAGCTCACTAGCGGGAGCGGGTTACAATGAGCAGTTCTTC. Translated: CASSLAGAGYNEQFF.

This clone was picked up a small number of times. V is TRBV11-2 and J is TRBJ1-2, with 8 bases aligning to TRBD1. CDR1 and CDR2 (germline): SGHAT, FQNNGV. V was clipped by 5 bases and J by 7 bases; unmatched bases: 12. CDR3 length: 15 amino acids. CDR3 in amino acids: CASSPAVDRARGYTF. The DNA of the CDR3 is TGTGCCAGCAGCCCCGCGGTGGACAGGGCGCGTGGCTACACCTTC.

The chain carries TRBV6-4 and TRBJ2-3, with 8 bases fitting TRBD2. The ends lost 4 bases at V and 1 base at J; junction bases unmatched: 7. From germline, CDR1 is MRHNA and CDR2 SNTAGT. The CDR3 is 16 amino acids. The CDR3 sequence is CASSAGGAPGTDTQYF. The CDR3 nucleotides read TGTGCCAGCAGTGCGGGAGGGGCACCAGGCACAGATACGCAGTATTTT.

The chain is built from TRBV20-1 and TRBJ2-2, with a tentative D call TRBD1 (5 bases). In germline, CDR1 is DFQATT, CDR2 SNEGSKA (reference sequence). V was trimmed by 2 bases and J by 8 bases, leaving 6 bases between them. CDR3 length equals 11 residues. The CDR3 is CSARRGGELFF. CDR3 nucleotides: TGCAGTGCTAGAAGGGGAGGGGAGCTGTTTTTT.

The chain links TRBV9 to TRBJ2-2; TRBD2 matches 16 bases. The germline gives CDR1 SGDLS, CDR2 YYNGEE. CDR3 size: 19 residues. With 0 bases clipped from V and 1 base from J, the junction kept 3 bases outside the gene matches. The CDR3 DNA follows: TGTGCCAGCAGCGTAGTAGGGACTAGCGGGAGGGAGAACACCGGGGAGCTGTTTTTT. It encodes CASSVVGTSGRENTGELFF.

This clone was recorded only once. Written as DNA, the CDR3 is TGTGCCAGCTCACCAGAACACAGGGGTGGGGAGACCCAGTACTTC. As protein: CASSPEHRGGETQYF. The chain carries TRBV18 and TRBJ2-5, with 7 bases aligning to TRBD1. Germline V gives CDR1 KGHSH, CDR2 LQKENI. The J segment lost 5 bases and the V segment lost 2 bases, leaving 8 bases of the junction unmatched. The CDR3 consists of 15 residues.